Given below is one T cell receptor beta chain in context. Its target is not known. This sample is part of a study of siplizumab effects on memory and regulatory T cells. Overall study findings and caveats: Alloreactive sequences tracing back to unstimulated CD4+ memory cells fell significantly with siplizumab. The study found naive T cells seemingly more diverse than memory cells and seemingly major alloresponse contributors. Suppressive function of proliferating Tregs from siplizumab cultures was not confirmed.

TCR templates numbering 80,000 to 100,000 were assayed per sample. Method: immunoSEQ multiplex PCR; TCRdb's copy keeps in-frame clones and lacks some. The sample holds approximately 82,000 clones, 87% seen once. Germline CDR1 reads MDHEN; CDR2 reads SYDVKM. After removal of 6 bases from V and 3 bases from J, the junction contained 12 bases not matched to a gene. The CDR3 length is 18 residues. The sequencing sample was made of Tregs sorted from blood. The receptor's source is a human donor in good health. V gene TRBV28 combines with J gene TRBJ2-1, with 12 positions matching TRBD2. For the CDR3, the DNA is TGTGCCAGCAGCAGACTAGCGGGGGATTCTCCCTTCTACAATGAGCAGTTCTTC. Translating it yields CASSRLAGDSPFYNEQFF.